Ten or more counts support the clone carrying this T cell receptor (beta chain). No antigen is known for it. The source of the sample is a study of Graves' ophthalmopathy and Graves' hyperthyroidism. Study-level background: The study drew peripheral blood at initial diagnosis, before any treatment.

Patients were excluded if they had other autoimmune diseases or uncontrolled infections, and likewise if pregnancy or lactation applied. Points from the study as a whole: In blood, most expanded thyroid clonotypes above 0.001 frequency were also detected.

The sequenced template was RNA, covering the TCR beta CDR3 region. Following a first-round RT-PCR that used HTBI primers, a second-round multiplex PCR was carried out. MiXCR, run by TCRdb on the multiplex PCR reads, gives a single entry per CDR3 protein. The sample comprises roughly 610,000 distinct CDR3 sequences, about a fifth of which are singletons, and approximately 7% rests with the top ten. Germline lookup yields CDR1 DFQATT and CDR2 SNEGSKA (reference sequence). The V segment lost 3 bases and the J segment 5 bases; nucleotides outside the gene matches: 5. The CDR3 spans 13 residues. The sample consisted of peripheral blood. The receptor comes from a woman under 30 with stable Graves' hyperthyroidism. Some clones in this sample may be carry-over from other donors' samples. The genes are TRBV20-1 and TRBJ2-5; 8 nucleotides align to TRBD2. The CDR3 loop is CSASGGAGETQYF. The CDR3 DNA sequence: TGCAGTGCTAGCGGGGGGGCTGGGGAGACCCAGTACTTC.